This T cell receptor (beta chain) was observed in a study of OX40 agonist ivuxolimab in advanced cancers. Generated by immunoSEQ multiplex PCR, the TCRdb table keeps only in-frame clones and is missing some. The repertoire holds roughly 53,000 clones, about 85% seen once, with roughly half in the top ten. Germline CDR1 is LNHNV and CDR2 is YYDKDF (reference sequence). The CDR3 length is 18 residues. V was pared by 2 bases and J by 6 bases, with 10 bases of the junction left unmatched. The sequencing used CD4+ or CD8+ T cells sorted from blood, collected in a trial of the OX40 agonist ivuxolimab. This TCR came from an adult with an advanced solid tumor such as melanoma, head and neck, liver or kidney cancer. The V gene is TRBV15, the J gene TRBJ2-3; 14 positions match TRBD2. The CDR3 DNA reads TGTGCCACCAGCAGACCAATCGGACTAGCGGGAGGTGTGGATACGCAGTATTTT. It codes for CATSRPIGLAGGVDTQYF.